In its sample, the clone carrying this TCR beta chain was seen once. These data are taken from a study of blood T cell repertoires in COVID-19. Overall study context: There were acute and convalescent COVID-19 samples, and they came from the United States, Italy and Spain. PBMCs, B-cell-depleted T cells, or T cells were the source of the cDNA or gDNA that made up the material.

Original methodology: Amplification of reference gene primers was used by the study to estimate nucleated cell counts. The repertoire was sequenced with immunoSEQ multiplex PCR; TCRdb's copy has only in-frame clones and lacks some. V, J and clone size derive from that table, while D and trimming were established from the DNA sequence. The repertoire holds some 340,000 clones, with around 83% as singletons. CDR1 and CDR2 (germline): SQVTM, ANQGSEA. After removal of 3 bases from V and 0 bases from J, the junction contained 5 bases not matched to a gene. CDR3 length equals 15 residues. The TCR was taken from a man in his thirties or forties with active or convalescent COVID-19. The sequenced sample consisted of peripheral blood. The rearrangement joins TRBV29-1 to TRBJ2-3, with 8 nucleotides matching TRBD2. This CDR3 reads CSVDVAGISTDTQYF. CDR3 DNA: TGCAGCGTTGATGTAGCGGGGATTAGCACAGATACGCAGTATTTT.